The 8 T cell receptor beta chains given below trace back to one sample, sequenced in a study of human T cells and chemical hapten exposure. Via MiXCR, TCRdb re-called the RACE reads, giving one row per CDR3 protein. Of 330,000 or so distinct CDR3 sequences in the sample, about 6% were seen once. Time point described: patch test 2, 6 weeks after DPC sensitization. The treatment: therapeutic diphenylcyclopropenone sensitization with weekly scalp DPC. The source material was whole blood, sampled in connection with sensitization to the hapten diphenylcyclopropenone (DPC). The receptors stem from a woman aged 18 to 35 with alopecia areata. Some clones in this sample may be carry-over from other donors' samples.

This clonotype appeared many times. The V gene is TRBV24-1, the J gene TRBJ1-6, with 11 positions matching TRBD1. There are 13 residues in the CDR3. CDR1 and CDR2 (germline): KGHDR, SFDVKD. The trim removed 7 bases at V and 9 bases at J, leaving 1 base unmatched. The CDR3 loop reads CATSGTGGSPLHF. The DNA for the CDR3 is TGTGCCACCAGCGGGACAGGGGGTTCACCCCTCCACTTT.

This clonotype occurred a few times. The genes are TRBV11-1 and TRBJ2-5; D not certain. The CDR3 spans 12 residues. Trimming removed 1 base at V and 11 bases at J, with 11 bases between. Germline V gene data show CDR1 as SGHAT and CDR2 as FQDESV (reference sequence). In nucleotides, the CDR3 is TGTGCCAGCAGCTTAGTGGCTGCCCTTCAGTACTTC. Its protein product is CASSLVAALQYF.

V is TRBV11-2 and J is TRBJ2-6; no reliable D call. The CDR3 contains 16 residues. The germline V gene encodes CDR1 SGHAT and CDR2 FQNNGV. V was clipped by 6 bases and J by 1 base, with 13 bases between them. Here the CDR3 reads CASSPILLSGANVLTF. The CDR3, as DNA: TGTGCCAGCAGTCCGATTCTATTATCTGGGGCCAACGTCCTGACTTTC.

V and J are TRBV4-3 and TRBJ1-6, with 7 bases that match TRBD1. The germline gives CDR1 LGHNA, CDR2 YSLEER. The CDR3 runs 18 residues. The junction had 11 bases not matched to a gene; V was cut back by 0 bases and J by 6 bases. This CDR3 is CASSQDPTGANLNSPLHF. CDR3 DNA sequence: TGCGCCAGCAGCCAAGACCCCACAGGGGCCAACCTTAATTCACCCCTCCACTTT.

This clonotype was seen a handful of times. This chain's CDR3 is CASSQWLNEGELFF. The CDR3 DNA reads TGTGCCAGCAGCCAATGGCTTAATGAGGGGGAGCTGTTTTTT. The chain has TRBV14 and TRBJ2-2; D is uncertain. Trimming shortened V by 2 bases and J by 8 bases, and 12 bases separated the two germline ends. Germline CDR1 SGHDN, CDR2 FVKESK. CDR3 length: 14 amino acids.

The V and J genes are TRBV5-1 and TRBJ1-1; D is uncertain. CDR1 and CDR2 (germline): SGHRS, YFSETQ. This CDR3 has 14 residues. V was trimmed by 4 bases and J by 4 bases, leaving 14 bases between them. The CDR3 region is CASSVRLGSTEAFF. The CDR3 DNA reads TGCGCCAGCAGCGTCCGTCTGGGGAGCACTGAAGCTTTCTTT.

In its sample, this clonotype was seen once. The V call is TRBV6-5, the J call TRBJ2-1, with 13 nucleotides matching TRBD2. From germline, CDR1 is MNHEY and CDR2 SVGAGI. V lost 10 bases to trimming and J lost 8 bases; unmatched junction nucleotides: 8. The length of the CDR3 is 14 residues. CDR3 sequence reads: CATTTSGGAHEQFF. DNA of the CDR3: TGTGCCACTACTACTAGCGGGGGGGCCCATGAGCAGTTCTTC.

This rearrangement joins TRBV20-1 to TRBJ2-3, with no clear D. Per germline, CDR1 DFQATT and CDR2 SNEGSKA (reference sequence). The CDR3 sequence is 11 residues long. Between the trimmed V and J ends, which lost 4 bases and 6 bases, there was a span of 8 bases. DNA for the CDR3: TGCAGTGCTATTTACGTTGATACGCAGTATTTT. Its protein product is CSAIYVDTQYF.